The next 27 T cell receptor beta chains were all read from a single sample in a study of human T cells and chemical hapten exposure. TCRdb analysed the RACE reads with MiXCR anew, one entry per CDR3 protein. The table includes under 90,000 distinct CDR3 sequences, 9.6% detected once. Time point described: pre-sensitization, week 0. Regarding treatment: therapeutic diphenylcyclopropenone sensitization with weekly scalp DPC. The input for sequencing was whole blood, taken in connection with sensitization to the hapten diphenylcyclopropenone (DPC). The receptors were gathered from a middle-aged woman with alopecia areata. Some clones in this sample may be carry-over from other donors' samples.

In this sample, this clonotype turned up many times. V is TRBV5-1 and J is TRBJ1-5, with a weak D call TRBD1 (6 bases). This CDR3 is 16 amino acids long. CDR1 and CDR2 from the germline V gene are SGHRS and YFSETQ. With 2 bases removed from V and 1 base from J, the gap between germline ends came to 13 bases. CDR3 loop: CASSLGGLGSNQPQHF. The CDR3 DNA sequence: TGCGCCAGCAGCTTAGGGGGGCTGGGGAGCAATCAGCCCCAGCATTTT. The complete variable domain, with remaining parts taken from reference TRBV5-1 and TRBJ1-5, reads KAGVTQTPRYLIKTRGQQVTLSCSPISGHRSVSWYQQTPGQGLQFLFEYFSETQRNKGNFPGRFSGRQFSNSRSEMNVSTLELGDSALYLCASSLGGLGSNQPQHFGDGTRLSIL.

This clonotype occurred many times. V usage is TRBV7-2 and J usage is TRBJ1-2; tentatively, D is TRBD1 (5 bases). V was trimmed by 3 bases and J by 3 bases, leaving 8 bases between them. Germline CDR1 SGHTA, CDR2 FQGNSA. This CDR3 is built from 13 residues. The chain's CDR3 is CASSLLTDYGYTF. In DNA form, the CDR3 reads TGTGCCAGCAGCTTGTTGACAGACTATGGCTACACCTTC.

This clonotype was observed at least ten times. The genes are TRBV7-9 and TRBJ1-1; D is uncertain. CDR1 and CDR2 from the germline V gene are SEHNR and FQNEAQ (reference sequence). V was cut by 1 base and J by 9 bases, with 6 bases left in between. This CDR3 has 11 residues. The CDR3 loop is CASSLEVQAFF. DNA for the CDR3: TGTGCCAGCAGCTTAGAGGTCCAAGCTTTCTTT.

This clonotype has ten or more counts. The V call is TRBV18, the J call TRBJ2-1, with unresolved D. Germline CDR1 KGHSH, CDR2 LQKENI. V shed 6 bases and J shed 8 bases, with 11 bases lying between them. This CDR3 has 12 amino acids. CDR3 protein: CASSPFGDEQFF. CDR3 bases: TGTGCCAGCTCGCCCTTTGGAGATGAGCAGTTCTTC.

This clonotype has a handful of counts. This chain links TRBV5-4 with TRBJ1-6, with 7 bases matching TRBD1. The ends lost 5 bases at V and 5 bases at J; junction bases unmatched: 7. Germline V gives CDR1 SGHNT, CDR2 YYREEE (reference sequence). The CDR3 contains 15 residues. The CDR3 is CASRDRDRDNSPLHF. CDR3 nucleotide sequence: TGTGCCAGCAGGGACCGGGACAGAGATAATTCACCCCTCCACTTT.

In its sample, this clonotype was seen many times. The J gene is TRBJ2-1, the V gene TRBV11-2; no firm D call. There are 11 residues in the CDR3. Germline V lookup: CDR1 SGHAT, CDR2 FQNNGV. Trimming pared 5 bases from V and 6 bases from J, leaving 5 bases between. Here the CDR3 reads CASSISNEQFF. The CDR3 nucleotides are TGTGCCAGCAGCATAAGCAATGAGCAGTTCTTC.

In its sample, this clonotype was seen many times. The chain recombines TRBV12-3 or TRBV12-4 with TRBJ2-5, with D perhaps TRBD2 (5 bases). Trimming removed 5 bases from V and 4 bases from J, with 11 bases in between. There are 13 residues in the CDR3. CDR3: CASSPQGGETQYF. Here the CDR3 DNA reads TGTGCCAGCAGTCCGCAAGGAGGAGAGACCCAGTACTTC.

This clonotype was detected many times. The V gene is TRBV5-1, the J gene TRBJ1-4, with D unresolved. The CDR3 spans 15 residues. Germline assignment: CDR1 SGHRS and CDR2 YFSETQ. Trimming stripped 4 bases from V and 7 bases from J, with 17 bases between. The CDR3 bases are TGCGCCAGCAGCCGACTCGATGGGGTGGGTGAAAAACTGTTTTTT. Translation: CASSRLDGVGEKLFF.

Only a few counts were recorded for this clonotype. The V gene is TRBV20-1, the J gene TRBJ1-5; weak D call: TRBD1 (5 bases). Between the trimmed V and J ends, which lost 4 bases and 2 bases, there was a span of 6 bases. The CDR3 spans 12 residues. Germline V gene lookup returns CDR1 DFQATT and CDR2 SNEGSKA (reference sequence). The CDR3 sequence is CSATTGNQPQHF. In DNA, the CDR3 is TGCAGTGCTACGACAGGCAATCAGCCCCAGCATTTT.

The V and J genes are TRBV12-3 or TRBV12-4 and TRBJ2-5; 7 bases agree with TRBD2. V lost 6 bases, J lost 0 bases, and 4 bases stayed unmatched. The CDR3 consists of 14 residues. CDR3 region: CASSPGTNQETQYF. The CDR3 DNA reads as TGTGCCAGCAGCCCCGGGACTAACCAAGAGACCCAGTACTTC.

CDR3 amino acids: CASNPDRGPYNEQFF. In nucleotides, the CDR3 is TGTGCCAGCAACCCGGACAGGGGTCCGTACAATGAGCAGTTCTTC. The rearrangement links TRBV2 to TRBJ2-1, with 9 bases that match TRBD1. The junction had 8 bases not matched to a gene; V was cut back by 7 bases and J by 4 bases. Germline CDR1 and CDR2: SNHLY and FYNNEI. The CDR3 consists of 15 residues.

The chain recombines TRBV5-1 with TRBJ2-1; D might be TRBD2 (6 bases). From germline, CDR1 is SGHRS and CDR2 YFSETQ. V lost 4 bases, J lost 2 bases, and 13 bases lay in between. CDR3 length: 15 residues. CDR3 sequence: CASSPLGGAYNEQFF. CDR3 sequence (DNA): TGCGCCAGCAGCCCCCTCGGGGGAGCCTACAATGAGCAGTTCTTC.

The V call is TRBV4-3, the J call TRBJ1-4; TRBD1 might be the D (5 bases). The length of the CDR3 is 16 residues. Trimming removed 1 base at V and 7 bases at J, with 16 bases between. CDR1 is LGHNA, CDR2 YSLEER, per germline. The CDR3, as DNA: TGCGCCAGCAGCCAAGGATTCTCGGGGGATGGTGAAAAACTGTTTTTT. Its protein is CASSQGFSGDGEKLFF.

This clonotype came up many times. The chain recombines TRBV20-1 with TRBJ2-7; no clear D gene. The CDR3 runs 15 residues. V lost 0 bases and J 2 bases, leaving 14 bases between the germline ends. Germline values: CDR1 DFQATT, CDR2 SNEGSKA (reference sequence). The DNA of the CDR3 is TGCAGTGCTAGAGATCCCCACCTCTTCCCCTACGAGCAGTACTTC. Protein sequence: CSARDPHLFPYEQYF.

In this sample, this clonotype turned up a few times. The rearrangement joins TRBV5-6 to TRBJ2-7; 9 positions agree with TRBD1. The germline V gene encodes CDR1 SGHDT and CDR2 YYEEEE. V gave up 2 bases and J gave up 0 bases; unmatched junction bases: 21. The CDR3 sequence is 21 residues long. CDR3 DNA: TGTGCCAGCAGCTTCATCCACCGGGGGGATCCGTCGGACAGGGGCTCCTACGAGCAGTACTTC. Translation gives CASSFIHRGDPSDRGSYEQYF.

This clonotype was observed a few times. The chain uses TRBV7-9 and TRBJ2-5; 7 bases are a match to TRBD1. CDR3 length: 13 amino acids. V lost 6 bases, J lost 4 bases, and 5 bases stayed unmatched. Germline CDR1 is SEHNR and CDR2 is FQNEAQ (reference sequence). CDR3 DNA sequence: TGTGCCAGCAGACCCAGGGGGAGAGAGACCCAGTACTTC. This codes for CASRPRGRETQYF. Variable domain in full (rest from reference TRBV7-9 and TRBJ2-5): DTGVSQNPRHKITKRGQNVTFRCDPISEHNRLYWYRQTLGQGPEFLTYFQNEAQLEKSRLLSDRFSAERPKGSFSTLEIQRTEQGDSAMYLCASRPRGRETQYFGPGTRLLVL.

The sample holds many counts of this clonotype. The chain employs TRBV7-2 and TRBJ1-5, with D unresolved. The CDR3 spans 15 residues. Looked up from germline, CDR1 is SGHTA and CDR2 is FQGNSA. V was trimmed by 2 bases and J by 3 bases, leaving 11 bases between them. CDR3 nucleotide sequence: TGTGCCAGCAGCTTATACGGCGAGTACAATCAGCCCCAGCATTTT. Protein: CASSLYGEYNQPQHF.

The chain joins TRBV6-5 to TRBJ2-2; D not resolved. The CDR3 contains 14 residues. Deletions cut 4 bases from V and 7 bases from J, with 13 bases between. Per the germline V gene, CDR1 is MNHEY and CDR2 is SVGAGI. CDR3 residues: CASSSFGRVGELFF. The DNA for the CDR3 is TGTGCCAGCAGTTCCTTCGGCCGGGTCGGGGAGCTGTTTTTT.

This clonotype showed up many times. In nucleotides, the CDR3 is TGTGCCAGCAACCCGGGACTAGCGGGGATGGAGACCCAGTACTTC. Protein product: CASNPGLAGMETQYF. The rearrangement links TRBV6-1 to TRBJ2-5; 13 bases are a match to TRBD2. Germline CDR1 MNHNS, CDR2 SASEGT. Unmatched junction bases numbered 7, after V lost 7 bases and J lost 5 bases. The CDR3 extends over 15 amino acids.

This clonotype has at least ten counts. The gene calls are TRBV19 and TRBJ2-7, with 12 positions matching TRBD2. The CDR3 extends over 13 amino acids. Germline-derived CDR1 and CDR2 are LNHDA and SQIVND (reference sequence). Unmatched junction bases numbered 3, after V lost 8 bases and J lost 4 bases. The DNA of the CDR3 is TGTGCCAGTTCGACTAGCGGGGGTTACGAGCAGTACTTC. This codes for CASSTSGGYEQYF.

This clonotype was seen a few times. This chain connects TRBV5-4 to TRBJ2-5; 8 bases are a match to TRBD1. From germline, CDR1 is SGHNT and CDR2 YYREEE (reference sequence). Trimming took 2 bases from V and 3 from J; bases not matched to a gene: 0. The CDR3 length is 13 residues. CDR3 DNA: TGTGCCAGCAGCTTACAGGGGGAAGAGACCCAGTACTTC. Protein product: CASSLQGEETQYF.

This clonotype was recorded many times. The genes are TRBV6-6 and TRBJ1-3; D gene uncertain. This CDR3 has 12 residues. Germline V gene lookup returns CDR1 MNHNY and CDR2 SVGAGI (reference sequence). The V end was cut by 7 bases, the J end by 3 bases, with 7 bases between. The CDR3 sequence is CASNHFGNTIYF. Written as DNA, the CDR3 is TGTGCCAGCAACCATTTTGGAAACACCATATATTTT.

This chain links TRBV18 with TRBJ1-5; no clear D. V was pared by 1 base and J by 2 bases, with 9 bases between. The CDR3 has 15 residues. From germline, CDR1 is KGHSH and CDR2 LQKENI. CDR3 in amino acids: CASSPRGEGNQPQHF. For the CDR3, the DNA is TGTGCCAGCTCACCACGGGGTGAGGGCAATCAGCCCCAGCATTTT.

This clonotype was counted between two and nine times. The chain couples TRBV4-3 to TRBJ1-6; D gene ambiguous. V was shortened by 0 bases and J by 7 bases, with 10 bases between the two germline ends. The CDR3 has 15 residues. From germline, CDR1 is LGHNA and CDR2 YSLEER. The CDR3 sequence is CASSQDFAGNSPLHF. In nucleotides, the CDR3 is TGCGCCAGCAGCCAAGATTTCGCAGGCAATTCACCCCTCCACTTT.

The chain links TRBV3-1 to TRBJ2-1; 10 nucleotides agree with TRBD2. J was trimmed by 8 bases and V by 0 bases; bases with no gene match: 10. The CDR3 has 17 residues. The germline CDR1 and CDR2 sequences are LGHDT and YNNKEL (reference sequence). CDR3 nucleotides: TGTGCCAGCAGCCAAGATCGCGGAGCGGGGGGGCGGGATGAGCAGTTCTTC. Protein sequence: CASSQDRGAGGRDEQFF.

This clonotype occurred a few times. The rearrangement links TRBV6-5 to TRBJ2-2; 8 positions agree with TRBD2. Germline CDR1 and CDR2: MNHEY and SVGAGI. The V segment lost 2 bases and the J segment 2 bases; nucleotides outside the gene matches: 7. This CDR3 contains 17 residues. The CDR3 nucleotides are TGTGCCAGCAGTTACGTGGGCGGGGGGTATAACACCGGGGAGCTGTTTTTT. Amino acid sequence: CASSYVGGGYNTGELFF.

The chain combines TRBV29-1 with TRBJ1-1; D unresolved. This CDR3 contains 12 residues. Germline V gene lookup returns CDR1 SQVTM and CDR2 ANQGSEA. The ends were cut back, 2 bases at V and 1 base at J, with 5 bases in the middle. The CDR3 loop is CSVEKPNTEAFF. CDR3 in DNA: TGCAGCGTTGAAAAGCCGAACACTGAAGCTTTCTTT.